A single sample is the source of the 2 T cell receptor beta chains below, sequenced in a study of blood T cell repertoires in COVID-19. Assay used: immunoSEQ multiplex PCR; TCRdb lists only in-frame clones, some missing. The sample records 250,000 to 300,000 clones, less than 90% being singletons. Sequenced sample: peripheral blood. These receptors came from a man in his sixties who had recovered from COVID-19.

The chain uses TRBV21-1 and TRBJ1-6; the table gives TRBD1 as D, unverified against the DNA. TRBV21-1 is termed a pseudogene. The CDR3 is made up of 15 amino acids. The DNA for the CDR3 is TGTGCCAGCAGCAAACCGGGACAGGGGAATTCACCCCTCCACTTT. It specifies CASSKPGQGNSPLHF.

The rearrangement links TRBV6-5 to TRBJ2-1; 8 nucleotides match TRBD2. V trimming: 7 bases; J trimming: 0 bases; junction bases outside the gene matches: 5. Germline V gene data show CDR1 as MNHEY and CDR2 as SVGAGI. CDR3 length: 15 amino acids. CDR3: CASIRTSGSYNEQFF. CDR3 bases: TGTGCCAGCATTAGAACTAGCGGCTCCTACAATGAGCAGTTCTTC.